This entry features one T cell receptor (beta chain) sequence. The CDR3 covers 10 residues. The germline CDR1 and CDR2 sequences are MGHDK and SYGVNS. Trimming stripped 6 bases from V and 12 bases from J, with 11 bases between. Isolated per sample were at least 6 million PBMCs. This sample was taken from a study of blood T cells in healthy people across ages. It was with a sample-barcoded 5' primer and a J-beta primer mix that a second PCR of about 6 to 12 cycles was run. Paired-end reads containing CDR3 totaled no fewer than 2.5 million for each sample. TCRdb reprocessed the 5' RACE reads with MiXCR, giving one entry per CDR3 protein. The data show hundreds of thousands of distinct CDR3 sequences, roughly 60% seen once.

This TCR was recovered from a man aged 30 to 39 in good health. The sample was blood. V usage is TRBV25-1 and J usage is TRBJ1-2; D uncertain. DNA for the CDR3: TGTGCCAGCAGCCAAAGACTCCACACCTTC. Residues: CASSQRLHTF.